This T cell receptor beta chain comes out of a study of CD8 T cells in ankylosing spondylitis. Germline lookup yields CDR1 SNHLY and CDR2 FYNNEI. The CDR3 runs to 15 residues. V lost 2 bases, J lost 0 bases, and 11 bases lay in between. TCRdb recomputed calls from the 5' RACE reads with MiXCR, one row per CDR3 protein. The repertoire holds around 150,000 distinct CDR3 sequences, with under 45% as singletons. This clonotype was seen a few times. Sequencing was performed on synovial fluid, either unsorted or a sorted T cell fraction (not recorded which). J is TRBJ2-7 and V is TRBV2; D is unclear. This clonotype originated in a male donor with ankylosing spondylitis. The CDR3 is CASSEWHYFSYEQYF. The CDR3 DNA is TGTGCCAGCAGTGAATGGCACTACTTCTCCTACGAGCAGTACTTC. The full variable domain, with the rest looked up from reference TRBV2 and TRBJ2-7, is EPEVTQTPSHQVTQMGQEVILRCVPISNHLYFYWYRQILGQKVEFLVSFYNNEISEKSEIFDDQFSVERPDGSNFTLKIRSTKLEDSAMYFCASSEWHYFSYEQYFGPGTRLTVT.